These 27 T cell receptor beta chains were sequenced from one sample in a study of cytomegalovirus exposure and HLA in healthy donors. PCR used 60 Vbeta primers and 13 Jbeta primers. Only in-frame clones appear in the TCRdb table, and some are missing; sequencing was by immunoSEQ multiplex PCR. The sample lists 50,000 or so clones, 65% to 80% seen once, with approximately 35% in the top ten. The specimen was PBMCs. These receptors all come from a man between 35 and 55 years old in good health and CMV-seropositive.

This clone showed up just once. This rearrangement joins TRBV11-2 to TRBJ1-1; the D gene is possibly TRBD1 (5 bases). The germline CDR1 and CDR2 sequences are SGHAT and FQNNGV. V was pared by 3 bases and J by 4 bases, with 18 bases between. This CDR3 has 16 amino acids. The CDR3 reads CASSFIWGVRGTEAFF. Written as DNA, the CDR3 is TGTGCCAGCAGCTTCATTTGGGGGGTAAGGGGCACTGAAGCTTTCTTT.

As DNA, the CDR3 is TGCGCCAGCAGCCAAGATTGGGGGAGAGCGGGGGGGCTGAAGACCCAGTACTTC. Residues: CASSQDWGRAGGLKTQYF. The chain combines TRBV4-1 with TRBJ2-5; TRBD2 aligns across 10 bases. Germline CDR1 and CDR2: MGHRA and YSYEKL. The V and J ends lost 0 bases and 6 bases, in that order; junction bases with no gene match: 13. The CDR3 runs 18 residues.

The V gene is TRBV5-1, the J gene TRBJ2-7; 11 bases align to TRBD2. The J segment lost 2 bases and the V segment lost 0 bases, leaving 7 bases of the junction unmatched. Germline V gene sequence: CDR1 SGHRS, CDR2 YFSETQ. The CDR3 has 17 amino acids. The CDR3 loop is CASSLGLSSGGTYEQYF. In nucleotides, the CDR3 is TGCGCCAGCAGCTTGGGACTGTCTAGCGGGGGGACCTACGAGCAGTACTTC. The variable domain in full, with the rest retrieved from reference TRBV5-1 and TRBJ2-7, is KAGVTQTPRYLIKTRGQQVTLSCSPISGHRSVSWYQQTPGQGLQFLFEYFSETQRNKGNFPGRFSGRQFSNSRSEMNVSTLELGDSALYLCASSLGLSSGGTYEQYFGPGTRLTVT.

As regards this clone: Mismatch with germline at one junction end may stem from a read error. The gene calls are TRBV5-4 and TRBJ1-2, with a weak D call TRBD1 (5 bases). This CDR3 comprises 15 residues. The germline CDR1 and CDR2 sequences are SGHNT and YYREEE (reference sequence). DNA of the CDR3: TGTGCCAGCAGCTCCTCTCCTGAGAGGACAAGGCCGGCCCCCTTC. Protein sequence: CASSSSPERTRPAPF.

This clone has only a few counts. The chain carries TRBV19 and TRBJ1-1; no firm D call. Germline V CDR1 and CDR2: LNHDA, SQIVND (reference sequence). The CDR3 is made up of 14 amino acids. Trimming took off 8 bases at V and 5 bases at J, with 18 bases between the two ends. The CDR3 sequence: CASSLQVVRTEAFF. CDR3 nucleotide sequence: TGTGCCAGTTCTCTCCAGGTGGTACGGACTGAAGCTTTCTTT.

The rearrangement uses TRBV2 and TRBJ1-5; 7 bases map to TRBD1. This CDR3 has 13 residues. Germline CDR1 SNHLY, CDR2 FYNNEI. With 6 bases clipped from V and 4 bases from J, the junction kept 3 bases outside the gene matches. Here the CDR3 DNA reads TGTGCCAGCAGCCCACAGGGGAATCAGCCCCAGCATTTT. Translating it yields CASSPQGNQPQHF. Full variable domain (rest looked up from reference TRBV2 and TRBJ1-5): EPEVTQTPSHQVTQMGQEVILRCVPISNHLYFYWYRQILGQKVEFLVSFYNNEISEKSEIFDDQFSVERPDGSNFTLKIRSTKLEDSAMYFCASSPQGNQPQHFGDGTRLSIL.

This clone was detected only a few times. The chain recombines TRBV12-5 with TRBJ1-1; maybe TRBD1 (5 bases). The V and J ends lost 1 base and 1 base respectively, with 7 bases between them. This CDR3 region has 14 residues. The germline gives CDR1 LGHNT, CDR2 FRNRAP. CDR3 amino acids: CASGLGRENTEAFF. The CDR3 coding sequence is TGTGCTAGTGGTTTGGGCAGGGAGAACACTGAAGCTTTCTTT.

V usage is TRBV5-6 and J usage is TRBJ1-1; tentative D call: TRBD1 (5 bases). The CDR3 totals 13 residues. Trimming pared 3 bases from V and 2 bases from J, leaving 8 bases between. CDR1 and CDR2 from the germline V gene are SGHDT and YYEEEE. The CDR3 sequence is CASSSGVNTEAFF. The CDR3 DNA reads TGTGCCAGCAGCTCGGGGGTAAACACTGAAGCTTTCTTT. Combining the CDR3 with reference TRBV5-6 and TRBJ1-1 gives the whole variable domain DAGVTQSPTHLIKTRGQQVTLRCSPKSGHDTVSWYQQALGQGPQFIFQYYEEEERQRGNFPDRFSGHQFPNYSSELNVNALLLGDSALYLCASSSGVNTEAFFGQGTRLTVV.

CDR3 nucleotide sequence: TGTGCCAGCAGTGACTCGGGCGGGGGGGCTCGAAATGAGCAGTTCTTC. This gives the protein CASSDSGGGARNEQFF. The V gene is TRBV6-4, the J gene TRBJ2-1; 9 nucleotides match TRBD2. From germline, CDR1 is MRHNA and CDR2 SNTAGT. V was pared by 0 bases and J by 7 bases, with 7 bases of the junction left unmatched. The CDR3 is 16 residues long.

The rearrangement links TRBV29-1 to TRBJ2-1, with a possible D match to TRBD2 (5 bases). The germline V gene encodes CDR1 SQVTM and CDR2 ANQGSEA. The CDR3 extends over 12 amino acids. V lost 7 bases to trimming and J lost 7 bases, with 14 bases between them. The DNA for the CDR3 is TGCAGCGCCGCCGTCGGGGTGAATGAGCAGTTCTTC. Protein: CSAAVGVNEQFF.

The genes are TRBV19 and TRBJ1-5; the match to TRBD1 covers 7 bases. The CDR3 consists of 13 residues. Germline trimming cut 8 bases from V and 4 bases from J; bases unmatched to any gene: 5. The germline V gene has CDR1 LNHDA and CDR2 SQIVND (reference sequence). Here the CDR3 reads CASWDRINQPQHF. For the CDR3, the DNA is TGTGCCAGTTGGGACAGAATTAATCAGCCCCAGCATTTT.

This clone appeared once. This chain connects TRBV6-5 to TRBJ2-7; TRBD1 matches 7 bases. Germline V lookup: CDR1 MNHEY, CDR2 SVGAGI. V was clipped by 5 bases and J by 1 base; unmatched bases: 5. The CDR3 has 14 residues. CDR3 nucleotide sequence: TGTGCCAGCAGTCTCCGGGACAGTTCCTACGAGCAGTACTTC. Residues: CASSLRDSSYEQYF.

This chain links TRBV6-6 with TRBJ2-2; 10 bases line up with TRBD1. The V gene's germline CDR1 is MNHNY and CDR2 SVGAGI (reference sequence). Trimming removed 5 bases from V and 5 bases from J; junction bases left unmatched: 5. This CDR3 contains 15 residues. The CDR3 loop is CASSRDRGLTGELFF. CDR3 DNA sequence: TGTGCCAGCAGTCGGGACAGGGGTCTGACCGGGGAGCTGTTTTTT.

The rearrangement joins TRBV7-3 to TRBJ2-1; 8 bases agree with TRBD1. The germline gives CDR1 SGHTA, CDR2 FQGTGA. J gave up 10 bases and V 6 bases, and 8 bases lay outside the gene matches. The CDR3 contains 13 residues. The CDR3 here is CASSYRDRQEQFF. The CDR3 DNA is TGTGCCAGCAGTTACCGGGACAGGCAAGAGCAGTTCTTC.

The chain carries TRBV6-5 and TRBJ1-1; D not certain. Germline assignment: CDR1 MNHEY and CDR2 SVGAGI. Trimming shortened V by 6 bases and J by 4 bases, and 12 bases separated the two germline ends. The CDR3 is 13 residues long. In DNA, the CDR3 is TGTGCCAGCAGCCGGACTCTGGGCACTGAAGCTTTCTTT. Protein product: CASSRTLGTEAFF.

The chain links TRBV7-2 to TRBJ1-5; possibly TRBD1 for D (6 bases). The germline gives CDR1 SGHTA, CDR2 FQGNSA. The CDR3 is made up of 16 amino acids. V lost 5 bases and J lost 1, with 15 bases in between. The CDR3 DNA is TGTGCCAGCAGCGTAGAACAGGGTGAAAGCAATCAGCCCCAGCATTTT. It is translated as CASSVEQGESNQPQHF.

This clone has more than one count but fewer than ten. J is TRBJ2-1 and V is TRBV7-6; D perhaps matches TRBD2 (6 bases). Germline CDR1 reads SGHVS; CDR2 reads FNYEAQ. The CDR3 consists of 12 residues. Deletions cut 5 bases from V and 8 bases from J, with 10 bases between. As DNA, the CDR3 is TGTGCCAGCAGCCCCGGGGGATATGAGCAGTTCTTC. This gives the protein CASSPGGYEQFF.

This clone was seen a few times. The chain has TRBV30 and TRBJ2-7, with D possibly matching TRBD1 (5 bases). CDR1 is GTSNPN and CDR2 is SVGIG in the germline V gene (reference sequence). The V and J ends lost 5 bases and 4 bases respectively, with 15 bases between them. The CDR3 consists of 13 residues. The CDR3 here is CAWRAGQGYEQYF. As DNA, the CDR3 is TGTGCCTGGCGAGCCGGGCAGGGTTACGAGCAGTACTTC. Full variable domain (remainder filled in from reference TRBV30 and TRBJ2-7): SQTIHQWPATLVQPVGSPLSLECTVEGTSNPNLYWYRQAAGRGLQLLFYSVGIGQISSEVPQNLSASRPQDRQFILSSKKLLLSDSGFYLCAWRAGQGYEQYFGPGTRLTVT.

Written as DNA, the CDR3 is TGTGCCAGCAGCCCGCAGGTCACTGAAGCTTTCTTT. This gives the protein CASSPQVTEAFF. The rearrangement uses TRBV7-2 and TRBJ1-1; D ambiguous. Germline V CDR1 and CDR2: SGHTA, FQGNSA. Between the trimmed V and J ends, which lost 5 bases and 4 bases, there was a span of 8 bases. This CDR3 has 12 residues. Filled out from reference TRBV7-2 and TRBJ1-1, the complete variable domain reads GAGVSQSPSNKVTEKGKDVELRCDPISGHTALYWYRQSLGQGLEFLIYFQGNSAPDKSGLPSDRFSAERTGGSVSTLTIQRTQQEDSAVYLCASSPQVTEAFFGQGTRLTVV.

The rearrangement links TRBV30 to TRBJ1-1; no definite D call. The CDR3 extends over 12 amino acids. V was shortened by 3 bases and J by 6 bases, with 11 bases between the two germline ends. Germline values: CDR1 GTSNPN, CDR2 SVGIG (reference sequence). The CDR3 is CAWSIFESEAFF. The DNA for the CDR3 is TGTGCCTGGAGCATTTTTGAGTCTGAAGCTTTCTTT.

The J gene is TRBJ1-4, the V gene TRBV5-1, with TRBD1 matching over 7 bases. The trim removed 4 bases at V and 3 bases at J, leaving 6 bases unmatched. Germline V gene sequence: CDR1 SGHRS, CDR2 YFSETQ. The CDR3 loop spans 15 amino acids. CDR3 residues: CASSPRTGSNEKLFF. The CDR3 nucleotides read TGCGCCAGCAGCCCGCGGACAGGATCTAATGAAAAACTGTTTTTT.

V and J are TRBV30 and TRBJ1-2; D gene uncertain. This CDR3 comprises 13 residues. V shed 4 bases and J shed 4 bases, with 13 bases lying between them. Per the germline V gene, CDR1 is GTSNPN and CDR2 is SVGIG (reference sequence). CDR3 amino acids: CAWNVGYSYGYTF. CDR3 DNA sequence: TGTGCCTGGAATGTAGGTTACAGCTATGGCTACACCTTC.

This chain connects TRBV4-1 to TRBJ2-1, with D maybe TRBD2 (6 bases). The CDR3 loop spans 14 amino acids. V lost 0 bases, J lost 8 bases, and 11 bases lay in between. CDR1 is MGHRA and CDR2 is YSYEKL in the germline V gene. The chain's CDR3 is CASSQDPGVDEQFF. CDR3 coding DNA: TGCGCCAGCAGCCAAGATCCGGGGGTGGATGAGCAGTTCTTC.

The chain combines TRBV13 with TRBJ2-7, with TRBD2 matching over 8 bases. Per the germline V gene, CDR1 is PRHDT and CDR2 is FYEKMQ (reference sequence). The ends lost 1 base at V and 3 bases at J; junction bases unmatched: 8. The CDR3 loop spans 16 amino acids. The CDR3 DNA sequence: TGTGCCAGCAGCTTAGTCGGCCCGGGGGGGAGCTACGAGCAGTACTTC. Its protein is CASSLVGPGGSYEQYF.

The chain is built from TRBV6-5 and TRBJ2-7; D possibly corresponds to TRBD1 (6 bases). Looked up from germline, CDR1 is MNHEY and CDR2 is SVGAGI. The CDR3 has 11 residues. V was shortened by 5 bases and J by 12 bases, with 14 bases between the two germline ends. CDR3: CASSDTGRRYF. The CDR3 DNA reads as TGTGCCAGCAGTGACACAGGGCGAAGGTACTTC.

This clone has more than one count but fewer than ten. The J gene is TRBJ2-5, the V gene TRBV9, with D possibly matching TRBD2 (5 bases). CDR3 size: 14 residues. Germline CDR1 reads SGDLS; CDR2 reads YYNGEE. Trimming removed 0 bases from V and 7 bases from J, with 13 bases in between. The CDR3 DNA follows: TGTGCCAGCAGCGTAGAACAGAGGGTAGGGACCCAGTACTTC. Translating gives CASSVEQRVGTQYF. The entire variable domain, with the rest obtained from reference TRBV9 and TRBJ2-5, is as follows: DSGVTQTPKHLITATGQRVTLRCSPRSGDLSVYWYQQSLDQGLQFLIQYYNGEERAKGNILERFSAQQFPDLHSELNLSSLELGDSALYFCASSVEQRVGTQYFGPGTRLLVL.

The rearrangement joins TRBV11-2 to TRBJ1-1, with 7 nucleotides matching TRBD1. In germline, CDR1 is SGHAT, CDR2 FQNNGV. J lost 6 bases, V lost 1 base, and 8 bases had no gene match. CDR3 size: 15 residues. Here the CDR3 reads CASSLAGQAGPEAFF. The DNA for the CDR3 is TGTGCCAGCAGCTTAGCCGGACAGGCGGGCCCTGAAGCTTTCTTT.